This is a list of T cell receptor beta chains from one sample in a study of shared clonotypes between healthy human individuals. Assay used: immunoSEQ multiplex PCR; TCRdb lists only in-frame clones, some missing. The sample records approximately 2,000,000 clones, 93% being singletons. The sample comprised naive CD8+ T cells from PBMCs. The receptor source for this set is a young man in good health. Some clones in this sample may be carry-over from other donors' samples. The CDR3 runs from the conserved cysteine through the conserved F or W. Not all rows give a size; the values are once, few, many and, for expanded clones, a class.

cdr3_aa | cdr3_length | clone_size | j_call | v_call
CASRNRGTEAFF | 12 | NA | TRBJ1-1 | TRBV4-1
CASSIVGGTNEQFF | 14 | NA | TRBJ2-1 | TRBV19
CASSDGLAYEQYF | 13 | NA | TRBJ2-7 | TRBV27
CASSVGGTAMGYEQYF | 16 | NA | TRBJ2-7 | TRBV9
CASSLAGRHNEQFF | 14 | NA | TRBJ2-1 | TRBV7-8
CASSQAPSGIDTQYF | 15 | NA | TRBJ2-3 | TRBV4-3
CASSSWTNANYGYTF | 15 | NA | TRBJ1-2 | TRBV4-2
CASSPGADYNEQFF | 14 | once | TRBJ2-1 | TRBV7-3
CASSLDRLEETQYF | 14 | NA | TRBJ2-5 | TRBV5-1
CASTGGPNTEAFF | 13 | NA | TRBJ1-1 | TRBV2
CAISEIKVVGLVLVQYF | 17 | NA | TRBJ2-7 | TRBV10-3
CASSEGDEREYYNEQFF | 17 | NA | TRBJ2-1 | TRBV7-9
CASTYRDRSNQPQHF | 15 | NA | TRBJ1-5 | TRBV28
CASSQGTPYEQYF | 13 | NA | TRBJ2-7 | TRBV4-2
CASSEGASGGPYEQYF | 16 | NA | TRBJ2-7 | TRBV2
CASSFYRGLGETQYF | 15 | NA | TRBJ2-5 | TRBV11-2
CASSISAGPYNEQFF | 15 | NA | TRBJ2-1 | TRBV19
CASSQTGGSYEQYF | 14 | NA | TRBJ2-7 | TRBV9
CASDDLIGEQYF | 12 | NA | TRBJ2-7 | TRBV7-9
CASEGRGVYEQYF | 13 | NA | TRBJ2-7 | TRBV11-2
CASSERGTGGYSNQPQHF | 18 | NA | TRBJ1-5 | TRBV27
CASSDSEADSTNTEAFF | 17 | NA | TRBJ1-1 | TRBV9
CASSIGGGSYNEQFF | 15 | NA | TRBJ2-1 | TRBV19
CASSLTGPNSNQPQHF | 16 | NA | TRBJ1-5 | TRBV19
CASRPQGVTGNTIYF | 15 | NA | TRBJ1-3 | TRBV6-5
CASSIGDRSLKPQHF | 15 | NA | TRBJ1-5 | TRBV19
CASSQDLGHNYGYTF | 15 | NA | TRBJ1-2 | TRBV4-3
CASSVGGATEAFF | 13 | few | TRBJ1-1 | TRBV9
CASSAVAGATYNEQFF | 16 | once | TRBJ2-1 | TRBV5-6
CASSAMGAGRGYTF | 14 | NA | TRBJ1-2 | TRBV28
CASSPTRGPGNTIYF | 15 | NA | TRBJ1-3 | TRBV18
CACPQGASNYGYTF | 14 | NA | TRBJ1-2 | TRBV7-9
CASSLGDGGNEQFF | 14 | NA | TRBJ2-1 | TRBV7-9
CASSQGDRGNYGYTF | 15 | NA | TRBJ1-2 | TRBV4-1
CASSTDRDSYEQYF | 14 | NA | TRBJ2-7 | TRBV28
CASSLRQNEQYF | 12 | NA | TRBJ2-7 | TRBV5-4
CASSVSGSWETQYF | 14 | NA | TRBJ2-5 | TRBV9
CASSIGLNTYGYTF | 14 | NA | TRBJ1-2 | TRBV19
CASNRDRVHNNEQFF | 15 | NA | TRBJ2-1 | TRBV9
CASSLGRGATEAFF | 14 | NA | TRBJ1-1 | TRBV28
CASSLTRVGGANVLTF | 16 | NA | TRBJ2-6 | TRBV7-6
CASSFQGKETQYF | 13 | NA | TRBJ2-5 | TRBV28
CASRWRGDTGELFF | 14 | NA | TRBJ2-2 | TRBV19
CASSERQGAGPQHF | 14 | NA | TRBJ1-5 | TRBV2
CASSPLSLETHSYEQYF | 17 | NA | TRBJ2-7 | TRBV28
CASSLPGSFSSADTQYF | 17 | once | TRBJ2-3 | TRBV4-1
CASTLDRSRYEQYF | 14 | NA | TRBJ2-7 | TRBV28
CASSQDKRGPYEQYF | 15 | NA | TRBJ2-7 | TRBV4-1
CASSTLTGGRRSVYEQFF | 18 | NA | TRBJ2-1 | TRBV7-8
CASSHGRGGGYEQYF | 15 | NA | TRBJ2-7 | TRBV9
CASSLVGSGRVDTGELFF | 18 | NA | TRBJ2-2 | TRBV5-1
CASSPRALGPNTEAFF | 16 | NA | TRBJ1-1 | TRBV27
CASSKVTLRGGPYNEQFF | 18 | NA | TRBJ2-1 | TRBV21-1